This is a list of T cell receptor beta chains from one sample in a study of identical twins' blood T cells. TCRdb ran MiXCR on the 5' RACE reads and lists one entry per CDR3 protein. The table lists hundreds of thousands of distinct CDR3 sequences, about 28% of them singletons, with 6.1% in the top ten. The sample was PBMCs. Receptors were obtained from a woman aged 18 to 49 in good health. Both conserved end residues are part of each CDR3. Fields, in order: V gene, J gene, CDR3 length, CDR3 protein.

V: TRBV6-1; J: TRBJ2-3; length: 14; CDR3: CASSAGTISDTQYF
V: TRBV29-1; J: TRBJ2-1; length: 15; CDR3: CSANRGDSSYNEQFF
V: TRBV20-1; J: TRBJ1-1; length: 13; CDR3: CSARVSMNTEAFF
V: TRBV12-3/TRBV12-4; J: TRBJ1-1; length: 15; CDR3: CASSLREKPNTEAFF
V: TRBV14; J: TRBJ2-2; length: 16; CDR3: CASSQGQGTNTGELFF
V: TRBV6-2/TRBV6-3; J: TRBJ2-1; length: 19; CDR3: CASSYSLGTSGNFYNEQFF
V: TRBV5-1; J: TRBJ1-5; length: 15; CDR3: CASSLGQPSNQPQHF
V: TRBV27; J: TRBJ2-1; length: 13; CDR3: CASRLAGDNEQFF
V: TRBV29-1; J: TRBJ1-3; length: 13; CDR3: CSVVPGAGNTIYF
V: TRBV6-5; J: TRBJ2-3; length: 16; CDR3: CASSYLGGGVTDTQYF
V: TRBV6-6; J: TRBJ2-7; length: 13; CDR3: CASSPYPTYEQYF
V: TRBV24-1; J: TRBJ1-5; length: 10; CDR3: CAPNGEPQHF
V: TRBV6-2/TRBV6-3; J: TRBJ2-1; length: 14; CDR3: CASSSVDRENDQFF
V: TRBV12-3/TRBV12-4; J: TRBJ1-5; length: 15; CDR3: CASSLTGGSYQPQHF
V: TRBV29-1; J: TRBJ1-1; length: 15; CDR3: CSVVGFAGEGTEAFF
V: TRBV6-5; J: TRBJ2-3; length: 12; CDR3: CASGGQGIRQYF
V: TRBV13; J: TRBJ2-7; length: 13; CDR3: CASSLGPRYEQYF
V: TRBV6-1; J: TRBJ1-2; length: 15; CDR3: CASSDLVFGTTGYTF
V: TRBV6-5; J: TRBJ2-7; length: 16; CDR3: CASSRRALDEPHEQYF
V: TRBV2; J: TRBJ1-2; length: 14; CDR3: CASHKQGAHGGYTF
V: TRBV30; J: TRBJ1-1; length: 13; CDR3: CAWSRQGYTEAFF
V: TRBV11-2; J: TRBJ2-7; length: 16; CDR3: CASSLRIRGLAYEQYF
V: TRBV18; J: TRBJ1-5; length: 13; CDR3: CASSQVDNQPQHF
V: TRBV24-1; J: TRBJ1-1; length: 14; CDR3: CATRKQGMNTEAFF
V: TRBV19; J: TRBJ1-2; length: 13; CDR3: CASSGLGGSGYTF
V: TRBV4-3; J: TRBJ1-1; length: 15; CDR3: CASSHLKERNTEAFF
V: TRBV4-3; J: TRBJ1-4; length: 13; CDR3: CASSQDDWGKLFF
V: TRBV19; J: TRBJ1-1; length: 14; CDR3: CASRNIMEAREAFF
V: TRBV5-6; J: TRBJ1-6; length: 17; CDR3: CASSLVVDPAANSPLHF
V: TRBV20-1; J: TRBJ1-5; length: 15; CDR3: CGARSGGAGNQPQHF
V: TRBV7-9; J: TRBJ2-7; length: 13; CDR3: CASRPPGQYEQYF
V: TRBV20-1; J: TRBJ2-1; length: 15; CDR3: CSASKLTSANNEQFF
V: TRBV19; J: TRBJ2-2; length: 14; CDR3: CASSISISTGELFF
V: TRBV29-1; J: TRBJ2-2; length: 14; CDR3: CSASFLGGTGELFF
V: TRBV11-2; J: TRBJ2-2; length: 17; CDR3: CASSSEQGFVHTGELFF
V: TRBV27; J: TRBJ1-5; length: 17; CDR3: CASSPGTGGYSNQPQHF
V: TRBV29-1; J: TRBJ2-2; length: 10; CDR3: CSVREDELFF
V: TRBV9; J: TRBJ1-3; length: 18; CDR3: CASSPRGLGEKSGNTIYF
V: TRBV29-1; J: TRBJ1-1; length: 16; CDR3: CSVAYGYGVMNTEAFF
V: TRBV20-1; J: TRBJ2-7; length: 13; CDR3: CSARGDRDYEQYF
V: TRBV12-5; J: TRBJ1-1; length: 14; CDR3: CASGLVLGGTEAFF
V: TRBV6-5; J: TRBJ2-7; length: 14; CDR3: CASSADSLQREQYF
V: TRBV4-3; J: TRBJ1-1; length: 14; CDR3: CASSQERGDTEAFF
V: TRBV5-1; J: TRBJ2-1; length: 16; CDR3: CASSPEGRGTYNEQFF
V: TRBV29-1; J: TRBJ1-1; length: 10; CDR3: CSGGSREAFF
V: TRBV5-1; J: TRBJ2-3; length: 15; CDR3: CASMITVSSTDTQYF
V: TRBV29-1; J: TRBJ2-3; length: 14; CDR3: CSAETSPEPDTQYF
V: TRBV20-1; J: TRBJ1-2; length: 12; CDR3: CSARDMLYGYTF
V: TRBV4-3; J: TRBJ2-7; length: 15; CDR3: CASSQGEGSRYEQYF
V: TRBV3-1; J: TRBJ1-3; length: 13; CDR3: CASSQGSRNTIYF
V: TRBV20-1; J: TRBJ1-1; length: 13; CDR3: CSARDNRKLEAFF
V: TRBV27; J: TRBJ1-5; length: 14; CDR3: CASSFTGLSQPQHF
V: TRBV7-2; J: TRBJ1-1; length: 13; CDR3: CASSSLVNTEAFF
V: TRBV5-8; J: TRBJ1-1; length: 13; CDR3: CAMTGTLGTEAFF
V: TRBV6-4; J: TRBJ1-2; length: 14; CDR3: CASSDRQGEYGYTF